This TCR beta chain originates from a study of shared clonotypes between healthy human individuals. Study-wide context: The study enrolled a couple of women and a few men aged 18 to 49.

Some 100 million PBMCs per unsorted sample were used for genomic DNA. The germline gives CDR1 LNHDA, CDR2 SQIVND (reference sequence). Unmatched junction bases numbered 4, after V lost 4 bases and J lost 1 base. This CDR3 is 15 amino acids long. The genomic DNA of each subset was split evenly across several immunoSEQ plates. Template amounts of approximately 300 ng DNA, 25,000 to 30,000 T cell genomes, were employed in unsorted PBMC replicate PCRs. TCRdb's table, derived via immunoSEQ multiplex PCR, lists solely in-frame clones and lacks some. The sample lists some 530,000 clones; about 84% were seen once.

The sample was PBMCs. The receptor's source is a woman in her thirties or forties in good health. Some clones in this sample may be carry-over from other donors' samples. The rearrangement uses TRBV19 and TRBJ1-2; TRBD1 matches at 9 bases. The CDR3: CASSKETGGNYGYTF. In DNA form, the CDR3 reads TGTGCCAGTAGTAAGGAGACAGGGGGTAACTATGGCTACACCTTC.